This T cell receptor beta chain was obtained from a study of regulatory T cells in long-lasting Graves disease. Study-wide results and limits: Tissue studied was limited to peripheral blood, excluding thyroid tissue.

This clonotype was counted at least ten times. Its antigen is as yet unknown. Assembly of TCR beta libraries relied on iRepertoire HTBI primers together with Arm-PCR of CDR3 regions. TCRdb re-called the multiplex PCR reads through MiXCR, storing one row per CDR3 protein. The sample gives around 460,000 distinct CDR3 sequences, 13% to 15% of which show up once; around a sixth is in the top ten. Time point meaning: newly diagnosed GD, antithyroid drugs for less than 3 months. PBMCs provided the RNA from which the TCR library was made. V dropped 1 base and J dropped 2; count of bases not matched to a gene: 6. The CDR3 has 16 amino acids. Looked up from germline, CDR1 is KGHSH and CDR2 is LQKENI. These data also formed part of another study, on T cells in Graves' hyperthyroidism and ophthalmopathy. That work contributes: Not enrolled were patients with uncontrolled infection, other autoimmune disease, pregnancy or lactation.

Material: peripheral blood mononuclear cells (PBMCs), obtained at new diagnosis, from a patient treated with antithyroid drugs. The TCR sequence derives from a woman aged 45 to 65 with Graves disease. The chain uses TRBV18 and TRBJ2-3; 7 bases map to TRBD2. The CDR3 nucleotides are TGTGCCAGCTCACCACGGGAGGGCCTAGACACAGATACGCAGTATTTT. It specifies CASSPREGLDTDTQYF.